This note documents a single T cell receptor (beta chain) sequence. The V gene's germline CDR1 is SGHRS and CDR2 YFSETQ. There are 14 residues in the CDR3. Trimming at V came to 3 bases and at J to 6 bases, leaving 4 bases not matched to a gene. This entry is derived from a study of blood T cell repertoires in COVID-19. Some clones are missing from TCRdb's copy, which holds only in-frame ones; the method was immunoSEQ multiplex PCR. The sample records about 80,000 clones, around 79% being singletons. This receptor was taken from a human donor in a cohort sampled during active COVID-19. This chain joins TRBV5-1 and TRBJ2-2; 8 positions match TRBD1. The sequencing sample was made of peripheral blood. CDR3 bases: TGCGCCAGCAGCTCTGGACAGGGCTCCGGGGAGCTGTTTTTT. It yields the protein CASSSGQGSGELFF.